These 21 T cell receptor beta chains were sequenced from one sample in a study of T cell clonotyping in hematopoietic cell transplantation (dated by TCRdb to 2020 to 2023). To prepare the library, the immunoSEQ multiplex PCR assay was applied. TCRdb retrieved this table from immuneACCESS and kept in-frame rearrangements only. Not all clones are present; in checked studies, unresolved V genes account for under half, and no reason is known for the remainder. This sample holds about 4,400 clones; approximately 70% were observed only once. Of the sample, around 8.5% falls within the top ten clones. Per the publication, the time point label means: 100 days after allo-HCT. Specimen: PBMCs, collected 100 days after allogeneic stem cell transplant. All receptors come from a male patient aged 60 to 75 who had an allogeneic stem cell transplant, so the T cells may come from the graft donor. Some clones in this sample may be carry-over from other donors' samples.

In its sample, this clone was seen once. This rearrangement joins TRBV15 to TRBJ2-5, with TRBD1 identical over 7 bases. V shed 3 bases, J shed 3 bases, and the junction held 4 bases outside the gene matches. Germline V gives CDR1 LNHNV, CDR2 YYDKDF (reference sequence). CDR3 length: 14 residues. CDR3 protein: CATSSDRAEETQYF. DNA for the CDR3: TGTGCCACCAGCAGTGACAGGGCGGAAGAGACCCAGTACTTC.

This clone has just a few counts. The chain combines TRBV5-4 with TRBJ2-7; D ambiguous. The length of the CDR3 is 12 residues. Between the trimmed V and J ends, which lost 1 base and 3 bases, there was a span of 5 bases. Germline-derived CDR1 and CDR2 are SGHNT and YYREEE (reference sequence). In nucleotides, the CDR3 is TGTGCCAGCAGCTTGAACAGCTACGAGCAGTACTTC. It yields the protein CASSLNSYEQYF. Based on the CDR3 plus reference TRBV5-4 and TRBJ2-7, the full variable domain is ETGVTQSPTHLIKTRGQQVTLRCSSQSGHNTVSWYQQALGQGPQFIFQYYREEENGRGNFPPRFSGLQFPNYSSELNVNALELDDSALYLCASSLNSYEQYFGPGTRLTVT.

V is TRBV5-1 and J is TRBJ1-6; D unresolved. Trimming shortened V by 1 base and J by 5 bases, and 19 bases separated the two germline ends. The CDR3 spans 18 residues. Germline CDR1 is SGHRS and CDR2 is YFSETQ. DNA for the CDR3: TGCGCCAGCAGCTTGTTTCCGATCATTACGAGGGATAATTCACCCCTCCACTTT. This translates into CASSLFPIITRDNSPLHF.

This chain joins TRBV5-1 and TRBJ2-7, with D possibly being TRBD2 (6 bases). Trimming pared 5 bases from V and 7 bases from J, leaving 28 bases between. CDR1 and CDR2 (germline): SGHRS, YFSETQ. This CDR3 has 17 amino acids. CDR3 nucleotide sequence: TGCGCCAGCAGATCCAACGAAAGGGACTTTTTGTTGAGGGAGCAGTACTTC. Protein sequence: CASRSNERDFLLREQYF.

Only a few counts were recorded for this clone. The chain links TRBV2 to TRBJ1-4, with D unresolved. Germline V lookup: CDR1 SNHLY, CDR2 FYNNEI. The ends were cut back, 6 bases at V and 6 bases at J, with 5 bases in the middle. The CDR3 has 11 amino acids. The CDR3 coding sequence is TGTGCCAGCAGAGGGTATGAAAAACTGTTTTTT. It codes for CASRGYEKLFF.

This sequence joins TRBV11-3 and TRBJ2-5; TRBD2 is a possible D gene (6 bases). Trimming removed 5 bases at V and 5 bases at J, with 21 bases between. This CDR3 contains 16 residues. Germline CDR1 SGHNT, CDR2 YENEEA. The CDR3 loop reads CASSPRRGGSGETQYF. CDR3 DNA sequence: TGTGCCAGCAGCCCCCGCCGGGGAGGCTCTGGGGAGACCCAGTACTTC.

V gene TRBV6-6 combines with J gene TRBJ2-7; D remains ambiguous. V was cut by 7 bases and J by 9 bases, with 13 bases left in between. In germline, CDR1 is MNHNY, CDR2 SVGAGI (reference sequence). This CDR3 is built from 11 residues. The CDR3 DNA reads as TGTGCCAGCATTCTAAATCGCGGGCAGTACTTC. Translated: CASILNRGQYF.

This clone was recorded only once. The chain employs TRBV30 and TRBJ1-1; 7 bases are a match to TRBD1. The junction had 5 bases not matched to a gene; V was cut back by 0 bases and J by 1 base. The germline V gene has CDR1 GTSNPN and CDR2 SVGIG (reference sequence). This CDR3 region has 15 residues. This CDR3 reads CAWSVGRTGNTEAFF. As DNA, the CDR3 is TGTGCCTGGAGTGTAGGTAGGACAGGGAACACTGAAGCTTTCTTT.

This chain connects TRBV7-8 to TRBJ2-7, with TRBD2 identical over 11 bases. The germline CDR1 and CDR2 sequences are SGHVS and FQNEAQ. The CDR3 has 14 amino acids. The V and J ends lost 5 bases and 2 bases, in that order; junction bases with no gene match: 2. DNA of the CDR3: TGTGCCAGCAGCACTAGCGGGGGAACCTACGAGCAGTACTTC. It yields the protein CASSTSGGTYEQYF.

The V gene is TRBV6-6, the J gene TRBJ2-5, with 8 bases lining up with TRBD2. Unmatched junction bases numbered 14, after V lost 7 bases and J lost 7 bases. This CDR3 region has 15 residues. Germline V gene lookup returns CDR1 MNHNY and CDR2 SVGAGI (reference sequence). CDR3 sequence: CASKVGGGPMVTQYF. The DNA for the CDR3 is TGTGCCAGCAAGGTCGGGGGGGGGCCGATGGTGACCCAGTACTTC.

The rearrangement joins TRBV5-4 to TRBJ2-3; 10 bases are shared with TRBD2. This CDR3 contains 18 residues. Trimming removed 4 bases from V and 8 bases from J; junction bases left unmatched: 19. The V gene's germline CDR1 is SGHNT and CDR2 YYREEE (reference sequence). CDR3 amino acids: CASSRQVGGAGGWSTQYF. CDR3 bases: TGTGCCAGCAGCCGGCAAGTCGGGGGAGCGGGAGGGTGGAGTACGCAGTATTTT. Full variable domain (outside the CDR3, taken from reference TRBV5-4 and TRBJ2-3): ETGVTQSPTHLIKTRGQQVTLRCSSQSGHNTVSWYQQALGQGPQFIFQYYREEENGRGNFPPRFSGLQFPNYSSELNVNALELDDSALYLCASSRQVGGAGGWSTQYFGPGTRLTVL.

The V gene is TRBV28, the J gene TRBJ1-6; no reliable D call. Between the trimmed V and J ends, which lost 4 bases and 16 bases, there was a span of 17 bases. This CDR3 contains 13 residues. Looked up from germline, CDR1 is MDHEN and CDR2 is SYDVKM. The CDR3: CASSSLAIRALHF. In nucleotides, the CDR3 is TGTGCCAGCAGTTCCTTAGCAATTCGGGCACTCCACTTT.

This clone was counted only a few times. J is TRBJ1-4 and V is TRBV29-1; unclear D gene. Between the trimmed V and J ends, which lost 4 bases and 5 bases, there was a span of 5 bases. Germline CDR1 and CDR2: SQVTM and ANQGSEA. The CDR3 loop spans 11 amino acids. In DNA form, the CDR3 reads TGCAGCGTTGCCCAGAATGAAAAACTGTTTTTT. Amino acids: CSVAQNEKLFF.

This rearrangement joins TRBV4-1 to TRBJ2-6; TRBD1 matches 7 bases. The CDR3 is 19 residues long. The germline V gene has CDR1 MGHRA and CDR2 YSYEKL. V lost 3 bases, J lost 2 bases, and 13 bases stayed unmatched. The CDR3 here is CASSHRDRDYGAGANVLTF. The DNA for the CDR3 is TGCGCCAGCAGCCACCGCGACAGGGATTATGGGGCTGGGGCCAACGTCCTGACTTTC.

The chain employs TRBV5-6 and TRBJ2-7, with TRBD2 identical over 9 bases. Germline values: CDR1 SGHDT, CDR2 YYEEEE. Unmatched junction bases numbered 5, after V lost 0 bases and J lost 7 bases. CDR3 length: 14 residues. CDR3 in DNA: TGTGCCAGCAGCTTGGCCCCCCTAGCGGGGGAGCAGTACTTC. The encoded protein is CASSLAPLAGEQYF.

The CDR3 reads CASRRRTGDGEQYF. Written as DNA, the CDR3 is TGTGCCAGCAGACGCCGGACAGGGGACGGCGAGCAGTACTTC. This chain uses TRBV27 with TRBJ2-7; 9 bases match TRBD1. The CDR3 is made up of 14 amino acids. Germline-derived CDR1 and CDR2 are MNHEY and SMNVEV (reference sequence). V shed 6 bases, J shed 6 bases, and the junction held 9 bases outside the gene matches.

The chain recombines TRBV7-2 with TRBJ1-5; 7 nucleotides line up with TRBD1. In germline, CDR1 is SGHTA, CDR2 FQGNSA. V lost 4 bases and J lost 7; bases outside the gene matches: 4. The CDR3 is 13 residues long. The CDR3 nucleotides are TGTGCCAGCAGCTCCGAACAGGGGCAGCCCCAGCATTTT. Translating gives CASSSEQGQPQHF.

The V call is TRBV28, the J call TRBJ2-7; weak D call: TRBD2 (5 bases). V was trimmed by 5 bases and J by 2 bases, leaving 10 bases between them. The CDR3 covers 13 residues. Germline V gives CDR1 MDHEN, CDR2 SYDVKM. CDR3 nucleotide sequence: TGTGCCAGCAGTCCTAGCCTGACCTACGAGCAGTACTTC. Encoded protein: CASSPSLTYEQYF. The variable domain in full, completed from reference TRBV28 and TRBJ2-7, reads DVKVTQSSRYLVKRTGEKVFLECVQDMDHENMFWYRQDPGLGLRLIYFSYDVKMKEKGDIPEGYSVSREKKERFSLILESASTNQTSMYLCASSPSLTYEQYFGPGTRLTVT.

The chain joins TRBV6-5 to TRBJ1-2; D is perhaps TRBD1 (5 bases). Trimming took off 2 bases at V and 8 bases at J, with 21 bases between the two ends. The CDR3 runs 16 residues. Germline V gene sequence: CDR1 MNHEY, CDR2 SVGAGI. CDR3 in amino acids: CASSYGLGDVGRGYTF. The CDR3 nucleotides are TGTGCCAGCAGTTACGGGCTCGGGGACGTAGGCCGCGGCTACACCTTC.

The chain is built from TRBV7-2 and TRBJ2-7; TRBD2 is a possible D gene (6 bases). There are 14 residues in the CDR3. Germline assignment: CDR1 SGHTA and CDR2 FQGNSA. The ends were cut back, 1 base at V and 6 bases at J, with 13 bases in the middle. As DNA, the CDR3 is TGTGCCAGCAGCTTAGGGTCGTGGAGGGGCGAGCAGTACTTC. Its protein is CASSLGSWRGEQYF.

The chain couples TRBV6-5 to TRBJ1-5, with TRBD1 as a possible D gene (6 bases). The germline V and J ends were trimmed by 0 bases and 7 bases, with 10 bases remaining between them. Germline V CDR1 and CDR2: MNHEY, SVGAGI. The CDR3 runs to 14 residues. The CDR3 protein is CASSYSDSGQPQHF. In DNA, the CDR3 is TGTGCCAGCAGTTACTCGGACAGTGGGCAGCCCCAGCATTTT.